A selection of T cell receptor beta chains follows, all from one sample in a study of spatial heterogeneity in lung cancer. TCRdb re-called the 5' RACE reads through MiXCR, storing one row per CDR3 protein. The data contain 5,000 to 6,000 distinct CDR3 sequences, 16% of them singletons. The sequenced sample was lung tumor tissue, obtained at surgery. Receptors originate from a male donor with early-stage non-small cell lung cancer. The conserved cysteine and the conserved F or W are not part of the CDR3 here. Not all rows give a size; the values are once, few, many and, for expanded clones, a class.

>TRBV6-6|medium-sized|TRBJ2-5
ASSYGGVGLETQY
>TRBV10-3|medium-sized|TRBJ1-1
AISESSGAAF
>TRBV5-4|many|TRBJ1-2
ASSPGTSNNYGYT
>TRBV7-9|many|TRBJ2-3
ASSQGDFGEADTQY
>TRBV5-4|few|TRBJ2-4
ASSLAPRDPSS
>TRBV7-3|-|TRBJ2-1
ASSLKGSGKNEQF
>TRBV23-1|few|TRBJ2-1
ASSQRDRAYNEQF
>TRBV7-9|-|TRBJ2-2
ASSPRTGGPNTGELF
>TRBV5-1|few|TRBJ2-1
ASSLGRGGLAVYNEQF
>TRBV20-1|medium-sized|TRBJ2-3
SATEVRSGTDTQY
>TRBV12-5|many|TRBJ1-1
ASGLVVRGFYTEAF
>TRBV20-1|medium-sized|TRBJ2-7
SAPGNHEQY
>TRBV3-1|medium-sized|TRBJ2-1
ASSQDQGKKQF
>TRBV7-2|medium-sized|TRBJ2-3
ASSLDGGSTDTQY
>TRBV5-4|many|TRBJ1-2
ASSSGGAGNYGYT
>TRBV9|many|TRBJ2-5
ASSARGGEETQY
>TRBV7-9|medium-sized|TRBJ2-2
ASSLVLGLYTGELF
>TRBV7-9|medium-sized|TRBJ2-2
ASSLWGSGTGELF